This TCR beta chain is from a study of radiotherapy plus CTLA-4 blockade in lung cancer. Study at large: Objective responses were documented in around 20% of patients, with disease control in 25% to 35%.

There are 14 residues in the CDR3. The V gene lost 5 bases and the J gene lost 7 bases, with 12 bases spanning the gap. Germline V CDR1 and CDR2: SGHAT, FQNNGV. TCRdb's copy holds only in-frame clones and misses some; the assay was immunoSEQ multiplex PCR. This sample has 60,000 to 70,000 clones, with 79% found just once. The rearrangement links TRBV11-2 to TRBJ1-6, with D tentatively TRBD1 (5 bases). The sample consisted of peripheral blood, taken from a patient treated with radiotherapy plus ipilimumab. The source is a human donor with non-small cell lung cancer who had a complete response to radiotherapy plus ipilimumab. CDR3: CASSPGTANSPLHF. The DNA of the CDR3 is TGTGCCAGCAGCCCCGGGACGGCCAATTCACCCCTCCACTTT.